Following are 18 T cell receptor beta chains from one sample sequenced in a study of blood T cell repertoires in COVID-19. The method was immunoSEQ multiplex PCR; TCRdb's version includes in-frame clones alone and lacks a portion of them. The profile covers around 91,000 clones, with 79% appearing a single time and around 18% taken by the ten largest. The sequencing sample was made of peripheral blood. The receptors come from a woman of 80 years or more with active or convalescent COVID-19.

The chain combines TRBV6-2 or TRBV6-3 with TRBJ2-1, with D tentatively TRBD2 (5 bases). The CDR3 has 15 residues. CDR1 and CDR2 from the germline V gene are MNHEY and SVGEGT. Trimming removed 2 bases at V and 1 base at J, with 9 bases between. This CDR3 reads CASSYGSASYNEQFF. Written as DNA, the CDR3 is TGTGCCAGCAGTTACGGTAGCGCGTCCTACAATGAGCAGTTCTTC.

The chain employs TRBV7-9 and TRBJ2-1; 9 bases fit TRBD2. V was clipped by 6 bases and J by 8 bases; unmatched bases: 17. CDR1 is SEHNR, CDR2 FQNEAQ, per germline (reference sequence). The CDR3 is made up of 17 amino acids. The CDR3 DNA sequence: TGTGCCAGCAGTCATAACCTACGCGGGAGGGCGGTAGATGAGCAGTTCTTC. Its translation: CASSHNLRGRAVDEQFF.

The V and J genes are TRBV5-1 and TRBJ2-1; 13 bases map to TRBD2. The CDR3 runs 18 residues. Trimming cost V 2 bases and J 3 bases; bases outside gene matches: 8. Germline loops: CDR1 SGHRS, CDR2 YFSETQ. The CDR3 reads CASSFPLAGGPGYNEQFF. The DNA of the CDR3 is TGCGCCAGCAGCTTCCCACTAGCGGGAGGGCCAGGCTACAATGAGCAGTTCTTC.

V gene TRBV5-1 combines with J gene TRBJ2-7, with a tentative D call TRBD2 (5 bases). Germline V gene sequence: CDR1 SGHRS, CDR2 YFSETQ. Trimming stripped 4 bases from V and 0 bases from J, with 8 bases between. CDR3 length: 13 amino acids. In DNA form, the CDR3 reads TGCGCCAGCAGCGACGGAGGCTCCTACGAGCAGTACTTC. Its translation: CASSDGGSYEQYF. Drawing the rest from reference TRBV5-1 and TRBJ2-7, the complete variable domain is KAGVTQTPRYLIKTRGQQVTLSCSPISGHRSVSWYQQTPGQGLQFLFEYFSETQRNKGNFPGRFSGRQFSNSRSEMNVSTLELGDSALYLCASSDGGSYEQYFGPGTRLTVT.

This clone was seen just once. The chain links TRBV11-2 to TRBJ2-5; D might be TRBD2 (6 bases). There are 14 residues in the CDR3. Germline V gives CDR1 SGHAT, CDR2 FQNNGV. The V and J ends lost 2 bases and 4 bases respectively, with 11 bases between them. CDR3 loop: CASSLLRRGETQYF. CDR3 sequence (DNA): TGTGCCAGCAGCTTATTGCGGAGGGGAGAGACCCAGTACTTC.

V usage is TRBV4-1 and J usage is TRBJ2-7; D may be TRBD2 (5 bases). From germline, CDR1 is MGHRA and CDR2 YSYEKL. The CDR3 is 13 amino acids. Trimming took 0 bases from V and 12 from J, leaving 15 bases between them. As DNA, the CDR3 is TGCGCCAGCAGCCAAGAACCGGGATACCCGAGGTACTTC. Amino acid sequence: CASSQEPGYPRYF.

This chain uses TRBV27 with TRBJ1-5; a possible D gene is TRBD1 (6 bases). This CDR3 contains 15 residues. V was shortened by 3 bases and J by 3 bases, with 12 bases between the two germline ends. Germline V lookup: CDR1 MNHEY, CDR2 SMNVEV (reference sequence). The CDR3, as DNA: TGTGCCAGCAGTTTGGCTCAGGGGTTCAATCAGCCCCAGCATTTT. Translated, it gives CASSLAQGFNQPQHF.

The sample holds a few counts of this clone. The chain recombines TRBV14 with TRBJ2-7; D possibly corresponds to TRBD1 (7 bases). V lost 5 bases to trimming and J lost 5 bases, with 25 bases between them. This CDR3 contains 17 residues. Germline V gene sequence: CDR1 SGHDN, CDR2 FVKESK. CDR3 protein: CASSALPGDRDFDEQYF. CDR3 DNA sequence: TGTGCCAGCAGCGCCCTCCCGGGAGACAGGGATTTTGACGAGCAGTACTTC.

The chain joins TRBV6-5 to TRBJ1-6; 8 positions agree with TRBD1. This CDR3 contains 15 residues. Germline V gives CDR1 MNHEY, CDR2 SVGAGI. V gave up 2 bases and J gave up 5 bases; unmatched junction bases: 2. The chain's CDR3 is CASSYQDRDNSPLHF. CDR3 in DNA: TGTGCCAGCAGTTACCAGGACAGGGATAATTCACCCCTCCACTTT.

The gene calls are TRBV10-3 and TRBJ2-3; 7 bases match TRBD1. The germline CDR1 and CDR2 sequences are ENHRY and SYGVKD. The CDR3 is 14 residues long. V trimming: 10 bases; J trimming: 1 base; junction bases outside the gene matches: 8. The CDR3 here is CATRDSLGTDTQYF. CDR3 nucleotides: TGTGCCACCCGGGACAGTTTGGGCACAGATACGCAGTATTTT.

This clone was recorded only once. At one end, the junction sequence differs from germline, possibly due to a read error. The genes are TRBV5-1 and TRBJ2-5, with D maybe TRBD2 (6 bases). Germline CDR1 is SGHRS and CDR2 is YFSETQ. This CDR3 is built from 16 residues. The CDR3 reads CASTPGQRSGEETQYF. CDR3 sequence (DNA): TGTGCCAGCACCCCAGGACAAAGGTCGGGGGAAGAGACCCAGTACTTC. Complete variable domain (other parts from reference TRBV5-1 and TRBJ2-5): KAGVTQTPRYLIKTRGQQVTLSCSPISGHRSVSWYQQTPGQGLQFLFEYFSETQRNKGNFPGRFSGRQFSNSRSEMNVSTLELGDSALYLCASTPGQRSGEETQYFGPGTRLLVL.

The chain recombines TRBV13 with TRBJ1-2, with D maybe TRBD1 (6 bases). CDR3 length equals 14 residues. Trimming removed 5 bases from V and 4 bases from J, with 14 bases in between. Germline V CDR1 and CDR2: PRHDT, FYEKMQ (reference sequence). CDR3 loop: CASSIWGGRYGYTF. The CDR3 region has the DNA TGTGCCAGCAGCATTTGGGGGGGGCGCTATGGCTACACCTTC.

The CDR3 loop reads CSVRQGKETQYF. Written as DNA, the CDR3 is TGCAGCGTTCGACAGGGCAAAGAGACCCAGTACTTC. The rearrangement links TRBV29-1 to TRBJ2-5, with 7 nucleotides matching TRBD1. Unmatched junction bases numbered 3, after V lost 5 bases and J lost 3 bases. Germline lookup yields CDR1 SQVTM and CDR2 ANQGSEA. This CDR3 region has 12 residues.

The CDR3 loop reads CASSSPRDWVMDEQFF. Here the CDR3 DNA reads TGTGCCAGCAGTTCTCCTAGGGACTGGGTCATGGATGAGCAGTTCTTC. The chain combines TRBV28 with TRBJ2-1; TRBD2 might be the D (6 bases). V was clipped by 4 bases and J by 8 bases, with 21 bases between them. The CDR3 extends over 16 amino acids. Looked up from germline, CDR1 is MDHEN and CDR2 is SYDVKM.

This chain connects TRBV2 to TRBJ2-7, with TRBD1 matching 8 bases. CDR1 and CDR2 from the germline V gene are SNHLY and FYNNEI. J gave up 3 bases and V 4 bases, and 5 bases lay outside the gene matches. This CDR3 is 14 amino acids long. This chain's CDR3 is CASSGDRGIYEQYF. The DNA for the CDR3 is TGTGCCAGCAGTGGCGACAGGGGAATCTACGAGCAGTACTTC.

The chain employs TRBV9 and TRBJ2-1; TRBD1 matches at 8 bases. The V segment lost 4 bases and the J segment 2 bases; nucleotides outside the gene matches: 8. Germline values: CDR1 SGDLS, CDR2 YYNGEE. The CDR3 runs 16 residues. The CDR3 loop is CASSLQGATAYNEQFF. The CDR3 region has the DNA TGTGCCAGCAGCTTGCAGGGGGCCACGGCCTACAATGAGCAGTTCTTC. The full variable domain, rest sourced from reference TRBV9 and TRBJ2-1, is DSGVTQTPKHLITATGQRVTLRCSPRSGDLSVYWYQQSLDQGLQFLIQYYNGEERAKGNILERFSAQQFPDLHSELNLSSLELGDSALYFCASSLQGATAYNEQFFGPGTRLTVL.

This sequence joins TRBV3-1 (or the pseudogene TRBV3-2) and TRBJ1-1; possible D gene TRBD1, 5 bases. The V end was cut by 0 bases, the J end by 0 bases, with 11 bases between. Per germline, CDR1 LGHDT and CDR2 YNNKEL (reference sequence). This CDR3 is built from 16 residues. The CDR3 nucleotides are TGTGCCAGCAGCCAAGAGATCCGACAGTTGAACACTGAAGCTTTCTTT. It codes for CASSQEIRQLNTEAFF.

This sequence joins TRBV5-4 and TRBJ2-3; D possibly corresponds to TRBD1 (6 bases). The V and J ends lost 0 bases and 2 bases respectively, with 10 bases between them. Germline assignment: CDR1 SGHNT and CDR2 YYREEE (reference sequence). This CDR3 spans 15 amino acids. The CDR3 spells CASSLDRAITDTQYF. The CDR3 DNA sequence: TGTGCCAGCAGCTTGGACAGGGCGATCACAGATACGCAGTATTTT.